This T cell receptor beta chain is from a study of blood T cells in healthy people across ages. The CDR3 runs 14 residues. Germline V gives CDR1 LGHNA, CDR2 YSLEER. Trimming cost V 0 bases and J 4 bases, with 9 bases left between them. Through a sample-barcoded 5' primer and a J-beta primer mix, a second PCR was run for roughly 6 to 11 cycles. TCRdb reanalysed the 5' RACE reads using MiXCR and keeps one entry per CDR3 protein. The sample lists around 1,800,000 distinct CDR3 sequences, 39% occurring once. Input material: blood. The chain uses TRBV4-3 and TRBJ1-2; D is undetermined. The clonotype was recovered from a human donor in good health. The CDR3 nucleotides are TGCGCCAGCAGCCAAGACGGACGGACCTATGGCTACACCTTC. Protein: CASSQDGRTYGYTF.